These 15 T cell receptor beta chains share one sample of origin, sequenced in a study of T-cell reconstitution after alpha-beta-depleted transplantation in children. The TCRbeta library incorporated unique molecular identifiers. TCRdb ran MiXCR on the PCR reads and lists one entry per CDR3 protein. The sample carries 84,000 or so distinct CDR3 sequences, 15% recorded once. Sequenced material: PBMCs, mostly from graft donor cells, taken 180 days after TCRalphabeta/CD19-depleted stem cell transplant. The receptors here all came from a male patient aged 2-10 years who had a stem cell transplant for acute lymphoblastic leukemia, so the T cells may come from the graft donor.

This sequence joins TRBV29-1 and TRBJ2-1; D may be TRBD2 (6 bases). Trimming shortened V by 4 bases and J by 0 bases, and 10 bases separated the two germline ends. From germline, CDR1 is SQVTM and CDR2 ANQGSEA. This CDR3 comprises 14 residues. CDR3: CSVVRGSSYNEQFF. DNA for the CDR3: TGCAGCGTTGTTCGGGGGAGCTCCTACAATGAGCAGTTCTTC.

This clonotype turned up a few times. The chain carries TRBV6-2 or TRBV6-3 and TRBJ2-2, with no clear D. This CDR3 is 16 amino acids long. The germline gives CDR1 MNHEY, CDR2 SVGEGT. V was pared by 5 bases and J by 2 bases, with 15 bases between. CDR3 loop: CASSDVGTLNTGELFF. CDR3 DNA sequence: TGTGCCAGCAGTGATGTGGGTACCCTAAACACCGGGGAGCTGTTTTTT.

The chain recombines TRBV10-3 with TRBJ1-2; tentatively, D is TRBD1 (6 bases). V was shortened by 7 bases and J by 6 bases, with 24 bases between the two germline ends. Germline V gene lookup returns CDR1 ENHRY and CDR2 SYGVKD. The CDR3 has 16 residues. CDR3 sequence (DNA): TGTGCCATCAATGGACAGTCGGGCCCCATGAGTCATGGCTACACCTTC. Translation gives CAINGQSGPMSHGYTF.

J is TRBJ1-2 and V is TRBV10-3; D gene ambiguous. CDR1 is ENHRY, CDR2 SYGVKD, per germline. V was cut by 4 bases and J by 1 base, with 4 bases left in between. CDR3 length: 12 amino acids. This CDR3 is CAISVGNYGYTF. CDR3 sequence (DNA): TGTGCCATCAGTGTCGGTAACTATGGCTACACCTTC.

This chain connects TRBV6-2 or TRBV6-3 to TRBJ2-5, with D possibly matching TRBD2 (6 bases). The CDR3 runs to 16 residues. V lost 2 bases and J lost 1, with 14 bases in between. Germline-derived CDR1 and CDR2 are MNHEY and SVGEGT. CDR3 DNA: TGTGCCAGCAGTTACGTCGGGAGCCGGGCCCAAGAGACCCAGTACTTC. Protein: CASSYVGSRAQETQYF.

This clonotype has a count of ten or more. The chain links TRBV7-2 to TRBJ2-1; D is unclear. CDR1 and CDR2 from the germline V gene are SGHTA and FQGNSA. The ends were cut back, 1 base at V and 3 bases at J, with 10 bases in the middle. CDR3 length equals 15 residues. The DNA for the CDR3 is TGTGCCAGCAGCTTAGAATCGCGCAGCTACAATGAGCAGTTCTTC. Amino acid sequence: CASSLESRSYNEQFF. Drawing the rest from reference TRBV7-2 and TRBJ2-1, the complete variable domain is GAGVSQSPSNKVTEKGKDVELRCDPISGHTALYWYRQSLGQGLEFLIYFQGNSAPDKSGLPSDRFSAERTGGSVSTLTIQRTQQEDSAVYLCASSLESRSYNEQFFGPGTRLTVL.

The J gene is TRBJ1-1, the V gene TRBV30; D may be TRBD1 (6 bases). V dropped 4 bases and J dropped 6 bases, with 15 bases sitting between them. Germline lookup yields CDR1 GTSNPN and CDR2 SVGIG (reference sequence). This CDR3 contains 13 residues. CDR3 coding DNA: TGTGCCTGGAAGTTCGACAGGTCGTCTGAAGCTTTCTTT. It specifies CAWKFDRSSEAFF.

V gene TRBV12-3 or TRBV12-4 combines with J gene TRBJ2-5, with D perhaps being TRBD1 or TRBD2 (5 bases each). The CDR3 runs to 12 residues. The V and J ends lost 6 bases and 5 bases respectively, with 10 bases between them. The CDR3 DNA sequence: TGTGCCAGCAGGGGACCTGCGGAGACCCAGTACTTC. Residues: CASRGPAETQYF.

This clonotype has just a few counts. The CDR3 here is CASSLGHRGASRINYGYTF. CDR3 nucleotide sequence: TGTGCCAGCAGCTTAGGCCACAGGGGCGCATCTCGCATTAACTATGGCTACACCTTC. The V and J genes are TRBV11-2 and TRBJ1-2; TRBD1 agrees at 7 bases. V was clipped by 1 base and J by 1 base; unmatched bases: 15. Germline assignment: CDR1 SGHAT and CDR2 FQNNGV. The CDR3 loop spans 19 amino acids.

CDR3 bases: TGCGCCAGCAGAACTAGCGGGGGGCTCTACGAGCAGTACTTC. Translated, it gives CASRTSGGLYEQYF. The genes are TRBV10-2 and TRBJ2-7; 12 bases are a match to TRBD2. The CDR3 covers 14 residues. Germline CDR1 reads WSHSY; CDR2 reads SAAADI. The V segment lost 6 bases and the J segment 3 bases; nucleotides outside the gene matches: 3.

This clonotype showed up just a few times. In nucleotides, the CDR3 is TGTGCCATCAGTCCCTCGGAGGGAAGGCCCCAGCATTTT. Protein: CAISPSEGRPQHF. The chain is built from TRBV10-3 and TRBJ1-5; no clear D. From germline, CDR1 is ENHRY and CDR2 SYGVKD. The CDR3 totals 13 residues. Trimming left V 5 bases short and J 9 bases short, with 14 bases between.

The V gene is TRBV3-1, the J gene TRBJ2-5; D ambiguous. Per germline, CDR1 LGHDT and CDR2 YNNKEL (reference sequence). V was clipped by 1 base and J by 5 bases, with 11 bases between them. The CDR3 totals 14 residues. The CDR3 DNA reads TGTGCCAGCAGCCAAGTAGGGATAGAGGAGACCCAGTACTTC. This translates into CASSQVGIEETQYF.

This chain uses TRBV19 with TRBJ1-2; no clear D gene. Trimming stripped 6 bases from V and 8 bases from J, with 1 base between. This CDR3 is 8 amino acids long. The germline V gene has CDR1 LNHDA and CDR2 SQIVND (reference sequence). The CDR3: CASRGYTF. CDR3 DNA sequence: TGTGCCAGTAGGGGCTACACCTTC.

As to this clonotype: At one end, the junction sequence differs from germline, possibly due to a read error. CDR3 loop: CASSSPGQTSEQNF. CDR3 nucleotide sequence: TGTGCCAGCAGCTCACCGGGACAGACTAGCGAGCAGAACTTC. The chain uses TRBV7-9 and TRBJ2-7; TRBD2 might be the D (8 bases). Germline V gene lookup returns CDR1 SEHNR and CDR2 FQNEAQ (reference sequence). There are 14 residues in the CDR3.

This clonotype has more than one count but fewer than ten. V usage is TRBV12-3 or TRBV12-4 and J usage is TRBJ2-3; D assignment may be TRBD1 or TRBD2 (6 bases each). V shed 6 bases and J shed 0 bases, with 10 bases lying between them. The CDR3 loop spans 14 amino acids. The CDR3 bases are TGTGCCAGCAGAACGGGGGCGAGCACAGATACGCAGTATTTT. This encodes CASRTGASTDTQYF.